The 9 T cell receptor beta chains listed next were all sequenced from one sample in a study of shared clonotypes between healthy human individuals. Produced via immunoSEQ multiplex PCR; TCRdb's table is partial and in-frame only. The table lists 950,000 to 1,200,000 clones, roughly 77% of them singletons. Sequenced input: memory CD4+ T cells from PBMCs. Subset indicated: CD45RA-negative fraction. Receptor source: a man younger than 35 in good health. Some clones in this sample may be carry-over from other donors' samples.

This rearrangement joins TRBV7-9 to TRBJ2-7, with no clear D. Germline-derived CDR1 and CDR2 are SEHNR and FQNEAQ (reference sequence). V was clipped by 2 bases and J by 5 bases, with 13 bases between them. This CDR3 has 14 amino acids. The CDR3 region is CASSLRLDRDEQYF. The CDR3 coding sequence is TGTGCCAGCAGCTTACGACTCGATAGGGACGAGCAGTACTTC.

The chain uses TRBV5-1 and TRBJ2-1; D remains ambiguous. Trimming removed 0 bases at V and 6 bases at J, with 13 bases between. CDR1 and CDR2 (germline): SGHRS, YFSETQ. The CDR3 spans 15 residues. DNA for the CDR3: TGCGCCAGCAGCTTGGATGCGGTGGTGGGCAATGAGCAGTTCTTC. This translates into CASSLDAVVGNEQFF.

This clone came up once. V is TRBV27 and J is TRBJ1-2, with D possibly TRBD1 on 6 matching bases. The CDR3 is made up of 15 amino acids. The ends were cut back, 4 bases at V and 7 bases at J, with 19 bases in the middle. Germline loops: CDR1 MNHEY, CDR2 SMNVEV (reference sequence). The CDR3 DNA is TGTGCCAGCAGTTCAATGCCACAGGGTCGTAGTGGCTACACCTTC. Translating it yields CASSSMPQGRSGYTF.

The chain's CDR3 is CASRALGSEQYF. In nucleotides, the CDR3 is TGTGCCAGCAGAGCCCTAGGCAGCGAGCAGTACTTC. The chain uses TRBV11-2 and TRBJ2-7; D unresolved. Germline V lookup: CDR1 SGHAT, CDR2 FQNNGV. This CDR3 has 12 residues. V lost 6 bases, J lost 6 bases, and 12 bases lay in between.

The genes are TRBV5-5 and TRBJ2-5, with 7 bases that match TRBD1. V shed 4 bases and J 2 bases; nucleotides not matched to a gene: 2. The germline V gene encodes CDR1 SGHKS and CDR2 YYEKEE (reference sequence). The CDR3 is 13 amino acids. This CDR3 reads CASSGDSQETQYF. CDR3 DNA sequence: TGTGCCAGCAGCGGGGACAGTCAAGAGACCCAGTACTTC. Full variable domain (outside the CDR3, taken from reference TRBV5-5 and TRBJ2-5): DAGVTQSPTHLIKTRGQQVTLRCSPISGHKSVSWYQQVLGQGPQFIFQYYEKEERGRGNFPDRFSARQFPNYSSELNVNALLLGDSALYLCASSGDSQETQYFGPGTRLLVL.

This chain connects TRBV4-2 to TRBJ2-5, with 11 bases aligning to TRBD2. The CDR3 has 17 amino acids. Germline-derived CDR1 and CDR2 are LGHNA and YNFKEQ. V was pared by 1 base and J by 4 bases, with 8 bases of the junction left unmatched. The CDR3 loop is CASSQGLTSGTGETQYF. CDR3 DNA: TGTGCCAGCAGCCAAGGATTGACTAGCGGGACTGGAGAGACCCAGTACTTC.

The chain has TRBV2 and TRBJ2-3; possible D gene TRBD2, 5 bases. The CDR3 extends over 12 amino acids. Germline lookup yields CDR1 SNHLY and CDR2 FYNNEI. V gave up 5 bases and J gave up 6 bases, with 9 bases separating them. The CDR3 region has the DNA TGTGCCAGCAGTTCCTCGGGGGATACGCAGTATTTT. This encodes CASSSSGDTQYF.

This clone was seen once. This chain joins TRBV28 and TRBJ1-1, with 9 bases lining up with TRBD1. The germline CDR1 and CDR2 sequences are MDHEN and SYDVKM. The CDR3 is 16 amino acids. Trimming cost V 5 bases and J 4 bases; bases outside gene matches: 11. The CDR3 DNA reads as TGTGCCAGCAGTCTCCGTACAGGGGGCGCGGGCACTGAAGCTTTCTTT. Protein product: CASSLRTGGAGTEAFF.

The chain employs TRBV15 and TRBJ2-1, with 12 bases that match TRBD2. The germline V gene has CDR1 LNHNV and CDR2 YYDKDF (reference sequence). The CDR3 contains 13 residues. The V and J ends lost 7 bases and 6 bases, in that order; junction bases with no gene match: 1. The CDR3 loop reads CATKLAGGNEQFF. Written as DNA, the CDR3 is TGTGCCACCAAACTAGCGGGGGGCAATGAGCAGTTCTTC.